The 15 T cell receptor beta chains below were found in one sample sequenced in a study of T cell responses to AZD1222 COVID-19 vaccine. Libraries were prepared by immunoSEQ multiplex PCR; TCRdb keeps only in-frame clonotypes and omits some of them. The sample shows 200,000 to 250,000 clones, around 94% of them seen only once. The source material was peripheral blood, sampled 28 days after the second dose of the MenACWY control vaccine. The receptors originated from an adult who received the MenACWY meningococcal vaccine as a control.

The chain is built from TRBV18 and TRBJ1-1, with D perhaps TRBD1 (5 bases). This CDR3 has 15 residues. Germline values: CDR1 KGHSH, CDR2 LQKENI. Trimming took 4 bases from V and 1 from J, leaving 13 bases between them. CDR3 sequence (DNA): TGTGCCAGCTCACTCCCGGGACTGACGAACACTGAAGCTTTCTTT. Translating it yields CASSLPGLTNTEAFF. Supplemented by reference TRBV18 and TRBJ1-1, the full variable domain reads NAGVMQNPRHLVRRRGQEARLRCSPMKGHSHVYWYRQLPEEGLKFMVYLQKENIIDESGMPKERFSAEFPKEGPSILRIQQVVRGDSAAYFCASSLPGLTNTEAFFGQGTRLTVV.

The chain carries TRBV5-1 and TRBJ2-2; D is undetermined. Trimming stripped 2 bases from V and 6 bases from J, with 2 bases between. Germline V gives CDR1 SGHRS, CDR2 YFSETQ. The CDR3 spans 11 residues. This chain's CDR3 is CASSLSGELFF. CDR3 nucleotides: TGCGCCAGCAGCTTATCCGGGGAGCTGTTTTTT.

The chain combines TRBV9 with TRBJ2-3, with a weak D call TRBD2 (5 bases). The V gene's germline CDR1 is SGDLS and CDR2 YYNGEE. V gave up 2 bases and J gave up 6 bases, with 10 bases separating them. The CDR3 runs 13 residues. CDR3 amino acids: CASSVGGSDTQYF. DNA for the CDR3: TGTGCCAGCAGCGTCGGCGGGTCTGATACGCAGTATTTT.

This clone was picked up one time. CDR3 coding DNA: TGTGCCAGCAGCCAAGAATGGGGGGGCACTGAAGCTTTCTTT. Protein sequence: CASSQEWGGTEAFF. V usage is TRBV4-2 and J usage is TRBJ1-1; tentative D call: TRBD1 (5 bases). The V and J ends lost 0 bases and 4 bases respectively, with 9 bases between them. This CDR3 is built from 14 residues. CDR1 and CDR2 from the germline V gene are LGHNA and YNFKEQ.

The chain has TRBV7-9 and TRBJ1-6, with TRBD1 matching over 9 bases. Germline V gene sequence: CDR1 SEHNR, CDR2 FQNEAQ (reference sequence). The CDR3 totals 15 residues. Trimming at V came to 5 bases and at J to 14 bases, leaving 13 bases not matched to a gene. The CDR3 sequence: CASSPRDRVFPTLHF. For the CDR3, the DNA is TGTGCCAGCAGCCCCCGGGACAGGGTATTTCCAACCCTCCACTTT.

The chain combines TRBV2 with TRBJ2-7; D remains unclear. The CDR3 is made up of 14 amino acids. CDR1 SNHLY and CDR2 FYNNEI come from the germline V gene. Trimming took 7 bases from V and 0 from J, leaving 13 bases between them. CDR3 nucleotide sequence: TGTGCCAGCACGCACGAATACAGCTCCTACGAGCAGTACTTC. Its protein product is CASTHEYSSYEQYF.

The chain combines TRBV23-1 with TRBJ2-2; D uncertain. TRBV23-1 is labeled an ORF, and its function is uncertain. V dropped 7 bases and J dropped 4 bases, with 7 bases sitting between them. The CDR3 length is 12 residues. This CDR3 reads CASTTGTGELFF. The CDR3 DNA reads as TGCGCCAGCACCACGGGCACCGGGGAGCTGTTTTTT.

The DNA of the CDR3 is TGTGCCAGCAGGCCTAGGGGGCGCCCCAGTGTGTTGGGCAATCAGCCCCAGCATTTT. Its protein product is CASRPRGRPSVLGNQPQHF. The rearrangement uses TRBV27 and TRBJ1-5; 7 bases match TRBD1. V trimming: 6 bases; J trimming: 2 bases; junction bases outside the gene matches: 19. This CDR3 spans 19 amino acids. Germline V gene data show CDR1 as MNHEY and CDR2 as SMNVEV (reference sequence).

The CDR3 DNA sequence: TGCGCCAGCGGTTACAGGGGTGACACCATATATTTT. Amino acid sequence: CASGYRGDTIYF. The chain links TRBV4-3 to TRBJ1-3; TRBD1 aligns across 7 bases. With 8 bases clipped from V and 8 bases from J, the junction kept 6 bases outside the gene matches. CDR1 and CDR2 (germline): LGHNA, YSLEER. The CDR3 contains 12 residues.

In DNA, the CDR3 is TGTGCCAGCTCACCGAGAAGAAAAAAGTCGGGTGGTGACACTGAAGCTTTCTTT. Residues: CASSPRRKKSGGDTEAFF. This chain joins TRBV18 and TRBJ1-1, with D hard to call. The CDR3 loop spans 18 amino acids. Per the germline V gene, CDR1 is KGHSH and CDR2 is LQKENI. Deletions cut 3 bases from V and 3 bases from J, with 23 bases between.

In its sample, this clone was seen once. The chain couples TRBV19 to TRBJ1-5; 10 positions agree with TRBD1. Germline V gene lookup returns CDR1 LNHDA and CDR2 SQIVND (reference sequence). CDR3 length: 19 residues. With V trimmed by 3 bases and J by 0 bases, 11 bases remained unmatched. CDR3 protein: CASSIPGQGRRHSNQPQHF. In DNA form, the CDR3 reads TGTGCCAGTAGTATCCCGGGACAGGGGAGGAGGCATAGCAATCAGCCCCAGCATTTT.

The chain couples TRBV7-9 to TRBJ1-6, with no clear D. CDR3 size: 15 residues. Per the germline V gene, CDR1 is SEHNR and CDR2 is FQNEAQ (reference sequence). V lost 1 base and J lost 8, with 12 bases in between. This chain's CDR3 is CASSLGVLRDSPLHF. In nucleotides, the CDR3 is TGTGCCAGCAGCTTAGGAGTCCTAAGGGATTCACCCCTCCACTTT.

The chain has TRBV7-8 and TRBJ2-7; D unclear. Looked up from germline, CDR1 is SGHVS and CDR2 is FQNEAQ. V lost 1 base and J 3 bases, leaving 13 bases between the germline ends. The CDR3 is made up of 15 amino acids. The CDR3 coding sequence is TGTGCCAGCAGCTTAGAGGCGACTCCATTCTACGAGCAGTACTTC. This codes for CASSLEATPFYEQYF. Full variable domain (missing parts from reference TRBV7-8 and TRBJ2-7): GAGVSQSPRYKVAKRGQDVALRCDPISGHVSLFWYQQALGQGPEFLTYFQNEAQLDKSGLPSDRFFAERPEGSVSTLKIQRTQQEDSAVYLCASSLEATPFYEQYFGPGTRLTVT.

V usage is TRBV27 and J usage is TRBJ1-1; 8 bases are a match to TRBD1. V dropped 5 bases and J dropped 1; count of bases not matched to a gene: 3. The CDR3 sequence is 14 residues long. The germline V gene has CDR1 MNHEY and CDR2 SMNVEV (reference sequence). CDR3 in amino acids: CASSRTGQNTEAFF. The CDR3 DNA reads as TGTGCCAGCAGTCGGACAGGGCAGAACACTGAAGCTTTCTTT.

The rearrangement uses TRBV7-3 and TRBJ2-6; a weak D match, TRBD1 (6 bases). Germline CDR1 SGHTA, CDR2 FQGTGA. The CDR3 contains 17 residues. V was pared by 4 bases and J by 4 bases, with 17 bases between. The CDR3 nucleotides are TGTGCCAGCAGCTCGACCCCGACAGGTTCCGGGGCCAACGTCCTGACTTTC. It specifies CASSSTPTGSGANVLTF.